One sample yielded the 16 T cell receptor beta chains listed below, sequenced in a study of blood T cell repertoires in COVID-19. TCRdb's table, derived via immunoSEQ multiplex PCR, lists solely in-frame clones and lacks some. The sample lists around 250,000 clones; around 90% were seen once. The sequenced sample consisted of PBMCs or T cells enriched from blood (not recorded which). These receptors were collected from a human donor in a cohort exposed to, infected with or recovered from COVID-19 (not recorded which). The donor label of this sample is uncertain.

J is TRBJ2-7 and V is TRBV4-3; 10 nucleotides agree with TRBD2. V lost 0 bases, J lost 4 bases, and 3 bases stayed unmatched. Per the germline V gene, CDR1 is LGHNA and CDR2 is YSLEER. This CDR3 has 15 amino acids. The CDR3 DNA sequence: TGCGCCAGCAGCCAAGATACTAGCGGGGAATACGAGCAGTACTTC. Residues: CASSQDTSGEYEQYF.

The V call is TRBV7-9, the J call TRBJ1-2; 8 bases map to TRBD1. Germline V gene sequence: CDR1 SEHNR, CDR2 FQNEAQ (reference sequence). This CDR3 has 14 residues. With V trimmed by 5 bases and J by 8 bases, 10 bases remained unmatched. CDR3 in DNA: TGTGCCAGCAGCCCGCGGACAGGGCCACGGGGCTACACCTTC. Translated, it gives CASSPRTGPRGYTF.

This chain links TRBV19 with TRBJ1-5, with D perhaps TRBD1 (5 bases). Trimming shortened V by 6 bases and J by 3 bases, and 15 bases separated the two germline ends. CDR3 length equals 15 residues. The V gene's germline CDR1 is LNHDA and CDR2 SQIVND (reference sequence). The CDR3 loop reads CASRSRGGPNQPQHF. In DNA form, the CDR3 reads TGTGCCAGTAGGAGCCGGGGGGGTCCCAATCAGCCCCAGCATTTT.

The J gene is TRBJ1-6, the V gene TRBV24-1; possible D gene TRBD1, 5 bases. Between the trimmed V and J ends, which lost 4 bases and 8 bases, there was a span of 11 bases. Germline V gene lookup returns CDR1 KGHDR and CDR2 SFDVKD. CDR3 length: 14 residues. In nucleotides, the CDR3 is TGTGCCACCAGTGAGGGACTCCGCGATTCACCCCTCCACTTT. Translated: CATSEGLRDSPLHF.

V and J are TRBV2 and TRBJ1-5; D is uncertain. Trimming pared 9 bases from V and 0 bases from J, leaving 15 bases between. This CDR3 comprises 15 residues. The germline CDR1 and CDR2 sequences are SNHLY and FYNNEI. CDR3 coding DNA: TGTGCCAGTCAAAGGGAGTTGGATAGCAATCAGCCCCAGCATTTT. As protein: CASQRELDSNQPQHF.

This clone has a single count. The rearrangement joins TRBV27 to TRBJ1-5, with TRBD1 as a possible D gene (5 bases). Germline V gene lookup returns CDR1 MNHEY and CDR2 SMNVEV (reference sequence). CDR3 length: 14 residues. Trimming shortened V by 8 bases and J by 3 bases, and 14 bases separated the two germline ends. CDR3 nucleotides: TGTGCCAGCTCGGGTTCAGGGTTCAATCAGCCCCAGCATTTT. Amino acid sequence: CASSGSGFNQPQHF.

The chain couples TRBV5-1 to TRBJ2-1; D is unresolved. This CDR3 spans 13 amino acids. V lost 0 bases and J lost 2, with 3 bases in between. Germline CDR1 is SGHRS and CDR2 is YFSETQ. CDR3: CASSLGTYNEQFF. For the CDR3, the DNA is TGCGCCAGCAGCTTGGGTACCTACAATGAGCAGTTCTTC.

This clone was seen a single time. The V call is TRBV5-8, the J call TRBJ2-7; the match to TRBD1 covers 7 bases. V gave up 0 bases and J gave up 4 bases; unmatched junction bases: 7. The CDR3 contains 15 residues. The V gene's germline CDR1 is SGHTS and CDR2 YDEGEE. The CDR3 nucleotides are TGTGCCAGCAGCTTGGCCGTGACAGGGAGTTACGAGCAGTACTTC. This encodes CASSLAVTGSYEQYF.

CDR3 in amino acids: CASSQTGTWSGANVLTF. The CDR3 DNA is TGTGCCAGCAGCCAGACAGGGACCTGGTCTGGGGCCAACGTCCTGACTTTC. The rearrangement uses TRBV27 and TRBJ2-6, with TRBD1 identical over 7 bases. CDR3 size: 17 residues. V dropped 6 bases and J dropped 1; count of bases not matched to a gene: 9. Germline V lookup: CDR1 MNHEY, CDR2 SMNVEV (reference sequence).

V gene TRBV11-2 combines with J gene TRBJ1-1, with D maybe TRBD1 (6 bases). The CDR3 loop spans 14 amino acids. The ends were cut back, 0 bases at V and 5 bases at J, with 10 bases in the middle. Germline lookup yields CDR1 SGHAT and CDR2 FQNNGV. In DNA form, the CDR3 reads TGTGCCAGCAGCTTAGATCCCAGGGGAACTGAAGCTTTCTTT. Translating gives CASSLDPRGTEAFF. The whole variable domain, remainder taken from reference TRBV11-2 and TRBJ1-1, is EAGVAQSPRYKIIEKRQSVAFWCNPISGHATLYWYQQILGQGPKLLIQFQNNGVVDDSQLPKDRFSAERLKGVDSTLKIQPAKLEDSAVYLCASSLDPRGTEAFFGQGTRLTVV.

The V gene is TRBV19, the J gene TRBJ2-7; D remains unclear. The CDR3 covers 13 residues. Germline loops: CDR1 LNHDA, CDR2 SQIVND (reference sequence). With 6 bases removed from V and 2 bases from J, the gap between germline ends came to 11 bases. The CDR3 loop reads CASSSSRAYEQYF. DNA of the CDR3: TGTGCCAGTAGCTCGTCCCGGGCCTACGAGCAGTACTTC.

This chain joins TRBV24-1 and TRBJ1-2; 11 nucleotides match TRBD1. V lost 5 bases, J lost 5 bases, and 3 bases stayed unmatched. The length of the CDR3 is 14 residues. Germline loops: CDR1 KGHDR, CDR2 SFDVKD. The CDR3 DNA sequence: TGTGCCACCAGTGGGACAGGGGGCGAGTATGGCTACACCTTC. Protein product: CATSGTGGEYGYTF.

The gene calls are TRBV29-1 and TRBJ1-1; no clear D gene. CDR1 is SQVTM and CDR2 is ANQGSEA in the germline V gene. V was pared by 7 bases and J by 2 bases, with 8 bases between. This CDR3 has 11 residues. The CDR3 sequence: CSARANTEAFF. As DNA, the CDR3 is TGCAGCGCCCGAGCTAACACTGAAGCTTTCTTT.

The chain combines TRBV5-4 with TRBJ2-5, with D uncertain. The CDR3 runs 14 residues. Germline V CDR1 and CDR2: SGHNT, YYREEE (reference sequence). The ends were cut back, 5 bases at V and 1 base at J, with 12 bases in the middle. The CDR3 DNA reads TGTGCCAGCAGTCCCTCCGCAGGCCAAGAGACCCAGTACTTC. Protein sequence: CASSPSAGQETQYF.

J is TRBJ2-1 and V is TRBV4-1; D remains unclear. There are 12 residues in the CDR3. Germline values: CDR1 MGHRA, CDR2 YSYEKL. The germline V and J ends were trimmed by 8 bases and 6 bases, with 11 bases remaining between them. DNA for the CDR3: TGCGCCAGCGCCAAAACAGTCAATGAGCAGTTCTTC. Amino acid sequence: CASAKTVNEQFF.

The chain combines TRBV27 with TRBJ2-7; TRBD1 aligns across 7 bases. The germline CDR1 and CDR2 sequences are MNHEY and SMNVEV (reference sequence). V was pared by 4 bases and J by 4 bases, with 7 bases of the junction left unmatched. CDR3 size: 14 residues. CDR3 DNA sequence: TGTGCCAGCAGTTACAGGGGTCGGCCTTACGAGCAGTACTTC. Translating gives CASSYRGRPYEQYF.